The 8 T cell receptor beta chains reported below all come from one sample, sequenced in a study of cytomegalovirus exposure and HLA in healthy donors. With 60 Vbeta and 13 Jbeta primers, the PCR was carried out. Assay used: immunoSEQ multiplex PCR; TCRdb lists only in-frame clones, some missing. The repertoire holds around 150,000 clones, roughly four fifths seen once, with about 4% in the top ten. The sample comprised PBMCs. The source of these receptors is a man between 50 and 59 years old in good health and CMV-seropositive.

The V call is TRBV4-3, the J call TRBJ2-2; D is uncertain. Germline CDR1 and CDR2: LGHNA and YSLEER. This CDR3 comprises 15 residues. Deletions cut 0 bases from V and 1 base from J, with 6 bases between. CDR3 sequence: CASSQDSGNTGELFF. CDR3 DNA sequence: TGCGCCAGCAGCCAAGATTCAGGGAACACCGGGGAGCTGTTTTTT.

The chain recombines TRBV5-4 with TRBJ2-3, with a possible D match to TRBD2 (5 bases). The CDR3 sequence is 17 residues long. The V end lost 0 bases, the J end lost 2 bases, and 16 bases lay between the germline ends. CDR1 SGHNT and CDR2 YYREEE come from the germline V gene (reference sequence). The CDR3 DNA is TGTGCCAGCAGCTTGGGATTGAGCCGGGATTACACAGATACGCAGTATTTT. The encoded protein is CASSLGLSRDYTDTQYF.

V is TRBV10-2 and J is TRBJ2-4; D may be TRBD2 (6 bases). Germline loops: CDR1 WSHSY, CDR2 SAAADI. V was pared by 6 bases and J by 1 base, with 19 bases between. CDR3 length: 17 amino acids. CDR3 DNA: TGCGCCAGCAGGGACCTATACGGGACTTCGGCCAAAAACATTCAGTACTTC. Encoded protein: CASRDLYGTSAKNIQYF.

The chain joins TRBV6-5 to TRBJ1-5; D might be TRBD1 (6 bases). Germline CDR1 is MNHEY and CDR2 is SVGAGI. Trimming left V 8 bases short and J 4 bases short, with 15 bases between. The CDR3 is 14 amino acids. CDR3: CASGGGRRNQPQHF. The CDR3 DNA follows: TGTGCCAGCGGCGGGGGCAGGCGGAATCAGCCCCAGCATTTT.

The rearrangement uses TRBV6-6 and TRBJ2-7; possibly TRBD2 for D (6 bases). The CDR3 contains 12 residues. Germline CDR1 is MNHNY and CDR2 is SVGAGI (reference sequence). DNA for the CDR3: TGTTCCGAGGAGGGCTCGCGGAGCGAGCAGTACTTC. It yields the protein CSEEGSRSEQYF.

The chain couples TRBV11-2 to TRBJ2-7, with 7 bases aligning to TRBD2. The CDR3 spans 15 residues. V lost 5 bases and J lost 5; bases outside the gene matches: 12. Germline V gene data show CDR1 as SGHAT and CDR2 as FQNNGV. Here the CDR3 reads CASSQEGGRVNEQYF. The CDR3 DNA reads as TGTGCCAGCAGCCAAGAGGGAGGGAGGGTCAACGAGCAGTACTTC.

The chain links TRBV7-2 to TRBJ2-7; TRBD2 agrees at 14 bases. The V segment lost 3 bases and the J segment 4 bases; nucleotides outside the gene matches: 5. The germline V gene encodes CDR1 SGHTA and CDR2 FQGNSA. CDR3 length: 16 amino acids. The DNA of the CDR3 is TGTGCCAGCAGCTTGAGACTAGCGGGGGGGCAGTACGAGCAGTACTTC. Its protein product is CASSLRLAGGQYEQYF.

This rearrangement joins TRBV7-8 to TRBJ1-1; D is ambiguous. Germline V gene data show CDR1 as SGHVS and CDR2 as FQNEAQ. CDR3 length equals 14 residues. The ends were cut back, 1 base at V and 7 bases at J, with 13 bases in the middle. The CDR3 loop reads CASSLGRGNSEAFF. The CDR3 DNA is TGTGCCAGCAGCTTAGGAAGAGGGAATAGTGAAGCTTTCTTT. Full variable domain (rest looked up from reference TRBV7-8 and TRBJ1-1): GAGVSQSPRYKVAKRGQDVALRCDPISGHVSLFWYQQALGQGPEFLTYFQNEAQLDKSGLPSDRFFAERPEGSVSTLKIQRTQQEDSAVYLCASSLGRGNSEAFFGQGTRLTVV.